The rows below give T cell receptor beta chains drawn from one sample of a study of neurological immune-mediated disorders. TCRdb fed the 5' RACE reads into MiXCR, producing one record per CDR3 protein. The table shows some 77,000 distinct CDR3 sequences, with roughly 15% occurring only once. Sequencing used PBMCs. Every receptor here comes from a female donor with HTLV-1-associated myelopathy (HAM/TSP). CDR3s include the opening cysteine and the closing phenylalanine or tryptophan. A D gene is named only where the DNA matches it firmly. Clone size is given for some rows only: seen once, a few or many times, or a class if the clone is expanded.

d_call,v_call,clone_size,j_call,cdr3_aa,cdr3_nt
-,TRBV7-2,many,TRBJ2-5,CASSPALARVETQYF,TGTGCCAGCAGCCCGGCCCTAGCGAGGGTAGAGACCCAGTACTTC
-,TRBV20-1,many,TRBJ2-5,CSARDMAVRGKTQYF,TGCAGTGCTAGAGATATGGCGGTGCGGGGCAAGACCCAGTACTTC
TRBD2,TRBV5-1,few,TRBJ2-3,CASSSTSEYTQYF,TGCGCCAGCAGCTCGACTAGCGAATATACGCAGTATTTT
TRBD1,TRBV12-3/TRBV12-4,many,TRBJ1-1,CASSSAGTEDSTEAFF,TGTGCCAGCAGTTCTGCCGGGACAGAAGATAGCACTGAAGCTTTCTTT
-,TRBV25-1,many,TRBJ2-7,CASRGQGPGEQYF,TGTGCCAGCAGGGGGCAGGGCCCCGGTGAGCAGTACTTC
TRBD2,TRBV5-1,many,TRBJ2-3,CASSLMFGQRGRTDTQYF,TGCGCCAGCAGCTTGATGTTCGGCCAGCGGGGCCGCACAGATACGCAGTATTTT
-,TRBV3-1,many,TRBJ2-7,CASSQDPQGYEQYF,TGTGCCAGCAGCCAAGATCCACAGGGCTACGAGCAGTACTTC
-,TRBV7-9,many,TRBJ2-3,CASSSQGTDTQYF,TGTGCCAGCAGCTCTCAGGGCACAGATACGCAGTATTTT
-,TRBV12-3/TRBV12-4,-,TRBJ1-1,CASSLKAGYTEAFF,TGTGCCAGCAGTTTAAAGGCAGGGTATACTGAAGCTTTCTTT
-,TRBV12-3/TRBV12-4,few,TRBJ2-5,CASSVTQGTAGRETQYF,TGTGCCAGCAGTGTCACCCAGGGGACGGCGGGCCGAGAGACCCAGTACTTC
TRBD2,TRBV5-1,-,TRBJ2-7,CASSQIAGEGYEQYF,TGCGCCAGCAGCCAAATAGCGGGGGAAGGCTACGAGCAGTACTTC
-,TRBV20-1,many,TRBJ1-2,CSARDSGRQGLGGYTF,TGCAGTGCTAGAGATTCAGGAAGGCAGGGGCTTGGTGGCTACACCTTC
-,TRBV5-1,many,TRBJ2-5,CASSLGRTLQETQYF,TGCGCCAGCAGCTTGGGAAGAACCCTCCAAGAGACCCAGTACTTC
-,TRBV29-1,-,TRBJ2-5,CSVEVGIGENQYF,TGCAGCGTTGAAGTCGGGATAGGGGAGAACCAGTACTTC
-,TRBV28,many,TRBJ1-6,CASSSPEGWGSPLHF,TGTGCCAGCAGTTCCCCGGAGGGGTGGGGGTCACCCCTCCACTTT
-,TRBV12-3/TRBV12-4,many,TRBJ2-3,CASSRTASTDTQYF,TGTGCCAGCAGTAGGACAGCTAGCACAGATACGCAGTATTTT
TRBD1,TRBV10-3,many,TRBJ2-7,CAISESRTGGTPEEQYF,TGTGCCATCAGTGAGTCCAGGACAGGGGGCACACCCGAGGAGCAGTACTTC
TRBD1,TRBV27,-,TRBJ1-1,CASNWDRANTEAFF,TGTGCCAGCAATTGGGACAGGGCGAACACTGAAGCTTTCTTT
-,TRBV5-1,-,TRBJ2-3,CASSLYPGTSTDTQYF,TGCGCCAGCAGCTTGTACCCCGGGACTAGCACAGATACGCAGTATTTT
-,TRBV10-3,many,TRBJ2-1,CAISERDNEQFF,TGTGCCATCAGTGAGAGGGATAATGAGCAGTTCTTC
-,TRBV5-1,many,TRBJ1-4,CASSLGQQNEKLFF,TGCGCCAGCAGCTTGGGACAGCAGAATGAAAAACTGTTTTTT
-,TRBV28,-,TRBJ1-1,CASSSPREGNTEAFF,TGTGCCAGCAGTTCCCCCCGGGAGGGGAACACTGAAGCTTTCTTT
-,TRBV7-9,-,TRBJ1-5,CASSLGGVNQPQHF,TGTGCCAGCAGCTTAGGCGGAGTTAATCAGCCCCAGCATTTT
-,TRBV2,many,TRBJ2-7,CASSHLPGLSASGQYF,TGTGCCAGCAGTCATCTCCCGGGACTCTCCGCCTCCGGGCAGTACTTC
TRBD2,TRBV11-1,many,TRBJ2-1,CASSLPVGGGSNEQFF,TGTGCCAGCAGCTTACCCGTCGGGGGGGGCTCCAATGAGCAGTTCTTC
TRBD1,TRBV12-3/TRBV12-4,many,TRBJ1-5,CASSLQGSNQPQHF,TGTGCCAGCAGTCTACAGGGGAGTAATCAGCCCCAGCATTTT
TRBD1,TRBV7-9,many,TRBJ2-2,CASSSRDRHTGELFF,TGTGCCAGCAGCAGCCGGGACAGACACACCGGGGAGCTGTTTTTT
-,TRBV10-3,few,TRBJ2-1,CAISEARGLNEQFF,TGTGCCATCAGTGAGGCTCGGGGGCTGAATGAGCAGTTCTTC
-,TRBV3-1,-,TRBJ2-7,CANSARRQQYF,TGTGCCAACAGTGCCAGGCGGCAGCAGTACTTC
-,TRBV20-1,once,TRBJ1-5,CSARQGNQPQHF,TGCAGTGCTAGACAGGGCAATCAGCCCCAGCATTTT
-,TRBV29-1,-,TRBJ2-3,CSVEAGASTDTQYF,TGCAGCGTTGAAGCGGGGGCTAGCACAGATACGCAGTATTTT
-,TRBV7-2,many,TRBJ2-3,CASSLEGGPTDTQYF,TGTGCCAGCAGCTTAGAGGGGGGGCCTACAGATACGCAGTATTTT
-,TRBV5-1,many,TRBJ2-3,CASSLVMGGTDTQYF,TGCGCCAGCAGCTTGGTAATGGGCGGCACAGATACGCAGTATTTT
-,TRBV20-1,many,TRBJ1-1,CSVRDGPMNTEAFF,TGCAGTGTCAGAGATGGACCCATGAACACTGAAGCTTTCTTT
-,TRBV12-3/TRBV12-4,-,TRBJ2-7,CASSKGGDLYEQYF,TGTGCCAGCAGTAAAGGAGGGGATCTCTACGAGCAGTACTTC
-,TRBV4-1,many,TRBJ2-1,CASSHGGLLSYNEQFF,TGCGCCAGCAGCCATGGGGGGCTCTTATCCTACAATGAGCAGTTCTTC
-,TRBV12-3/TRBV12-4,many,TRBJ1-2,CASSLDRFNYGYTF,TGTGCCAGCAGCTTAGACAGGTTTAACTATGGCTACACCTTC
-,TRBV7-9,many,TRBJ2-5,CASNTLAETQYF,TGTGCCAGCAATACGTTGGCGGAGACCCAGTACTTC
-,TRBV12-3/TRBV12-4,many,TRBJ2-1,CASRGGQPYNEQFF,TGTGCCAGCAGAGGGGGGCAGCCCTACAATGAGCAGTTCTTC
-,TRBV20-1,many,TRBJ1-6,CSARDGGENSPLHF,TGCAGTGCTAGAGATGGGGGGGAAAATTCACCCCTCCACTTT
TRBD2,TRBV7-3,many,TRBJ2-2,CACGLAANTGELFF,TGTGCCTGCGGACTAGCGGCGAACACCGGGGAGCTGTTTTTT
-,TRBV29-1,many,TRBJ2-1,CSVEDRAAQGYNEQFF,TGCAGCGTTGAAGATCGGGCAGCTCAGGGTTACAATGAGCAGTTCTTC
-,TRBV10-2,many,TRBJ2-3,CATLSDTQYF,TGCGCCACCCTCTCAGATACGCAGTATTTT
-,TRBV20-1,many,TRBJ2-2,CSARGTLNTGELFF,TGCAGTGCTAGAGGGACCTTGAACACCGGGGAGCTGTTTTTT
TRBD1,TRBV11-2,many,TRBJ1-1,CASSLDGRTGAKAFF,TGTGCCAGCAGCTTAGATGGGAGAACAGGGGCGAAAGCTTTCTTT
TRBD2,TRBV20-1,many,TRBJ2-3,CSATSGVLTDTQYF,TGCAGTGCTACTAGCGGGGTGCTCACAGATACGCAGTATTTT
TRBD2,TRBV11-2,many,TRBJ2-1,CASSSSFAGASTYYNEQFF,TGTGCCAGCAGCTCCTCCTTCGCGGGAGCTTCAACATACTACAATGAGCAGTTCTTC
-,TRBV5-1,few,TRBJ2-1,CASSLNAGQEQFF,TGCGCCAGCAGCTTGAATGCGGGGCAGGAGCAGTTCTTC
-,TRBV5-5,many,TRBJ1-6,CASSLGSRRSNSPLHF,TGTGCCAGCAGCTTGGGTTCGAGACGCTCTAATTCACCCCTCCACTTT
TRBD2,TRBV9,many,TRBJ2-5,CASSVAAGLQETQYF,TGTGCCAGCAGCGTAGCAGCGGGGTTACAAGAGACCCAGTACTTC
TRBD1,TRBV5-1,medium-sized,TRBJ1-6,CASSSRTGSNSPLHF,TGCGCCAGCAGCTCAAGGACAGGGAGTAATTCACCCCTCCACTTT
-,TRBV10-3,many,TRBJ2-2,CAISETGYTGELFF,TGTGCCATCAGTGAGACAGGGTACACCGGGGAGCTGTTTTTT
-,TRBV4-1,many,TRBJ2-1,CASSRPGEKSYNEQFF,TGCGCCAGCAGTCGCCCGGGAGAGAAATCCTACAATGAGCAGTTCTTC